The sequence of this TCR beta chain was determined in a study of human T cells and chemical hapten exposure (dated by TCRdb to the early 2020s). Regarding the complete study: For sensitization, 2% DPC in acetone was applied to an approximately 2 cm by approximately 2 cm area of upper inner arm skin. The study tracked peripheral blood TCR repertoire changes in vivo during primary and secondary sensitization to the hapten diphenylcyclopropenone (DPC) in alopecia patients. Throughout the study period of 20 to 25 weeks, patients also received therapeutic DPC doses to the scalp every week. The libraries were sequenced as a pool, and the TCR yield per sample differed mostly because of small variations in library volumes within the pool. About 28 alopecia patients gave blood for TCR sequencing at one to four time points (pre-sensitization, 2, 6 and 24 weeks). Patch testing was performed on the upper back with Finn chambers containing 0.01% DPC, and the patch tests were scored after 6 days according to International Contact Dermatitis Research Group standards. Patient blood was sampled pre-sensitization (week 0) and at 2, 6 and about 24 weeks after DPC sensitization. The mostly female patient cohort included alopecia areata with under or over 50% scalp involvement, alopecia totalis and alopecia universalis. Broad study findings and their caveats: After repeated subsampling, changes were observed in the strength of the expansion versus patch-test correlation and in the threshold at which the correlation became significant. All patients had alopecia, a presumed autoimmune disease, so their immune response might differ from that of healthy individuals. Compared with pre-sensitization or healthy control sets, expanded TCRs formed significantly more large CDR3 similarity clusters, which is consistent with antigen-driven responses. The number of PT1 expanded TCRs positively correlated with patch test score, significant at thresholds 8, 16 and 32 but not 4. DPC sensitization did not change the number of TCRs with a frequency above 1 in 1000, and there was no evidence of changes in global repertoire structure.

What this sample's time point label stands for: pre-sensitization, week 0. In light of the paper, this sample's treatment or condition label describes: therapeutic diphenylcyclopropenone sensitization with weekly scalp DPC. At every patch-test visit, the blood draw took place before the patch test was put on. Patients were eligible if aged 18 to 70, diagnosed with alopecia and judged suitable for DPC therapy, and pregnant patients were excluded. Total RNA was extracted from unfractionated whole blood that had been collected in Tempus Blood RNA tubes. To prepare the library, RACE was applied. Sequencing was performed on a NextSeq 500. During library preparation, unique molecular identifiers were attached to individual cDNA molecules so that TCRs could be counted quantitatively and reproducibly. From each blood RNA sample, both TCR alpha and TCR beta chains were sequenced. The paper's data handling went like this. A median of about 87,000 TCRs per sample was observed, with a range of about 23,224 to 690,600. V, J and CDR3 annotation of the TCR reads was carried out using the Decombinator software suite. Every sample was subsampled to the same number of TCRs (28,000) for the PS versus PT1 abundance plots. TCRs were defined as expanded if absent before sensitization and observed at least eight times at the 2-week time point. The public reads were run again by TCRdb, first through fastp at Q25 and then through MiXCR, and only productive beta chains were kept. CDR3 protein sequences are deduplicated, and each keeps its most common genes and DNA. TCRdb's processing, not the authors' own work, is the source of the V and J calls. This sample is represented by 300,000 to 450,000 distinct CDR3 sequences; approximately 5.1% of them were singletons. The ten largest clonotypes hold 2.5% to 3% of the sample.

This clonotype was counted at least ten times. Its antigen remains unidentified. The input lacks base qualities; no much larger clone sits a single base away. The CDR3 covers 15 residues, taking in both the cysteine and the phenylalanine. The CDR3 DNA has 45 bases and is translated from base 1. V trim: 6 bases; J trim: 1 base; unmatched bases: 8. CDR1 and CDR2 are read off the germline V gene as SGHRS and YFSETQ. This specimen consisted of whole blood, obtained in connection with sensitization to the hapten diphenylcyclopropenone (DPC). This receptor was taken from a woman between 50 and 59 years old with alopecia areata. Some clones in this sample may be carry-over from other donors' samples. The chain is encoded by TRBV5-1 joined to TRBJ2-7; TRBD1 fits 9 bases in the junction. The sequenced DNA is TGCGCCAGCATTATCCGCGGGACAGGGTCCTACGAGCAGTACTTC. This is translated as CASIIRGTGSYEQYF.